The clone carrying this T cell receptor beta chain was seen many times. Its antigen is as yet unknown. Using RNA transcripts as the source, TCR beta CDR3 regions were amplified. During a first-round RT-PCR of the TCR CDR3, the HTBI primer set was used. TCRdb reanalysed the multiplex PCR reads using MiXCR and keeps one entry per CDR3 protein. The table records 250,000 to 300,000 distinct CDR3 sequences, approximately 14% of them present only once. CDR3 length equals 12 residues. Germline V gives CDR1 LNHDA, CDR2 SQIVND (reference sequence). The V end lost 5 bases, the J end lost 4 bases, and 6 bases lay between the germline ends. The data are from a study of T cells in Graves' hyperthyroidism and ophthalmopathy. Across the study: Peripheral blood was acquired at first diagnosis, ahead of any therapy whatsoever.

The study defined stable Graves' hyperthyroidism as no ophthalmopathy progression within 18 months. The diagnoses drew upon clinical symptoms, serum thyroxine and TRAb, thyroid ultrasound and orbital computed tomography. Study-wide points: Also found in blood were most expanded thyroid clonotypes above 0.001.

This receptor was taken from a woman in her thirties or forties with Graves' hyperthyroidism. This chain connects TRBV19 to TRBJ1-5; D is ambiguous. Sequenced input: blood. The CDR3 is CASSPRNQPQHF. As DNA, the CDR3 is TGTGCCAGTAGTCCTAGGAATCAGCCCCAGCATTTT.